This record covers a single T cell receptor beta chain. The table came from immunoSEQ multiplex PCR; TCRdb's copy has only in-frame clones and leaves some out. The sample includes fewer than 95,000 clones, around 91% of them seen just once. The sample comes from a study of OX40 agonist ivuxolimab in advanced cancers. Study-level background: The study enrolled dose-escalation patients with hepatocellular carcinoma, melanoma, renal cell or head and neck cancer. One hepatocellular carcinoma and two cutaneous melanoma patients partially responded.

People who had autoimmune disease history or systemic immunosuppression were excluded. Cycle 7 day 1, cycle 4 day 1, and baseline were the timepoints at which blood was sampled. The germline V gene encodes CDR1 SNHLY and CDR2 FYNNEI. V gave up 6 bases and J gave up 5 bases, with 18 bases separating them. CDR3 length: 15 residues. The material was CD4+ or CD8+ T cells sorted from blood, obtained in a trial of the OX40 agonist ivuxolimab. This TCR was recovered from an adult with an advanced solid tumor such as melanoma, head and neck, liver or kidney cancer. The chain joins TRBV2 to TRBJ2-3, with D possibly matching TRBD1 (6 bases). CDR3 in DNA: TGTGCCAGCAGGCTCAGGGGAACCCCCGGAGATACGCAGTATTTT. This translates into CASRLRGTPGDTQYF.